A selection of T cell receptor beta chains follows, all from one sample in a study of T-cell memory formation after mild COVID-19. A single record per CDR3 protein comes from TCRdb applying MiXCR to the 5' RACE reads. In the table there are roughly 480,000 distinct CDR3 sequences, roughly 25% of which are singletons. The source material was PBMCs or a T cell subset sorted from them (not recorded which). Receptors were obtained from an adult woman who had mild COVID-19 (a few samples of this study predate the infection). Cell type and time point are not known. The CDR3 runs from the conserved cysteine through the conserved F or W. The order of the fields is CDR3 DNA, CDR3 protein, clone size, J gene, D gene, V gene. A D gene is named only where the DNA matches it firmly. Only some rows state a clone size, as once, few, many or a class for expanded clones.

TGTGCCAGCAGCTTCCAAGGGGAGACCCAGTACTTC	CASSFQGETQYF	-	TRBJ2-5	-	TRBV5-4
TGCGCCAGCAGCTTGGCGGGGGACAGTTACTACGAGCAGTACTTC	CASSLAGDSYYEQYF	-	TRBJ2-7	-	TRBV5-1
TGTGCCAGCAGTCCAGGACCGCTCTCTGGAAACACCATATATTTT	CASSPGPLSGNTIYF	-	TRBJ1-3	-	TRBV7-3
TGTGCCAGCAGCCCGCCCCCCCGGGACGGGGCCTACGAGCAGTACTTC	CASSPPPRDGAYEQYF	-	TRBJ2-7	-	TRBV3-1
TGTGCCATCAGTGAGTCATCCGGGACTAGTGGAACAGATACGCAGTATTTT	CAISESSGTSGTDTQYF	few	TRBJ2-3	TRBD2	TRBV10-3
TGCAGTGCTAGAGAAACGACAGTTAACTATGGCTACACCTTC	CSARETTVNYGYTF	-	TRBJ1-2	-	TRBV20-1
TGTGCCAGTAGTATGACCAGCCAAGAGACCCAGTACTTC	CASSMTSQETQYF	-	TRBJ2-5	-	TRBV19
TGCGCCAGCAAGGAACAGGAAAGCACAGATACGCAGTATTTT	CASKEQESTDTQYF	-	TRBJ2-3	-	TRBV5-1
TGTGCCAGCAGTTACCGGGACCCTTTGTCCACACCCCTCCACTTT	CASSYRDPLSTPLHF	-	TRBJ1-6	-	TRBV6-2/TRBV6-3
TGTGCCACCAGTGGCTATACTAGCGGCGGACGATTATTATTCAATGAGCAGTTCTTC	CATSGYTSGGRLLFNEQFF	few	TRBJ2-1	TRBD2	TRBV24-1
TGTGCCATCAGTGAGCCAAATCAGCCCCAGCATTTT	CAISEPNQPQHF	few	TRBJ1-5	-	TRBV10-3
TGCGCCAGCAGCCCGATCTCTAGAGTAGCGCAGTATTTT	CASSPISRVAQYF	few	TRBJ2-3	-	TRBV5-1
TGTGCCACCAGCCGAGTAGCTTATTGGAAACTCCGGGACAGGGGACCCCGGGATACGCAGTATTTT	CATSRVAYWKLRDRGPRDTQYF	-	TRBJ2-3	TRBD1	TRBV15
TGTGCCAGCAGCTTTGGGCAATTGAACACTGAAGCTTTCTTT	CASSFGQLNTEAFF	many	TRBJ1-1	-	TRBV7-9
TGTGCCAGCAGCTGGAGGGGGGTGGCAGGGATCGCCTACGAGCAGTACTTC	CASSWRGVAGIAYEQYF	-	TRBJ2-7	-	TRBV7-9
TGCAGCGTTGAGTCCTACTTCTGGACAGGGAGTACCGAGCAGTACTTC	CSVESYFWTGSTEQYF	few	TRBJ2-7	TRBD1	TRBV29-1
TGTGCCAGCAGCCAATACTCAGCCGGGGAGCTGTTTTTT	CASSQYSAGELFF	-	TRBJ2-2	-	TRBV3-1
TGCGCCAGCAGCCGGGTGACGGCAGCGGGGGGATCCACAGATACGCAGTATTTT	CASSRVTAAGGSTDTQYF	-	TRBJ2-3	TRBD2	TRBV4-1
TGCGCCAGCAGCTTTGGGACCCCTTACAATGAGCAGTTCTTC	CASSFGTPYNEQFF	few	TRBJ2-1	-	TRBV5-1
TGCAGTGCTAGAGATCTAGCGGGAGGCGGGGAGCTGTTTTTT	CSARDLAGGGELFF	many	TRBJ2-2	TRBD2	TRBV20-1
TGCAGCGTACCCAGGGGGATAGGGCAGAACTATGGCTACACCTTC	CSVPRGIGQNYGYTF	-	TRBJ1-2	TRBD1	TRBV29-1
TGCAGCGCCCCCGGGAGACCCTCCTACAATGAGCAGTTCTTC	CSAPGRPSYNEQFF	-	TRBJ2-1	-	TRBV29-1
TGTGCCACCAGTGATTCCAACTATGGCTACACCTTC	CATSDSNYGYTF	once	TRBJ1-2	-	TRBV24-1
TGTGCCAGCAGCTGGGGTGGTGCGGACTACTACGAGCAGTACTTC	CASSWGGADYYEQYF	few	TRBJ2-7	-	TRBV7-2
TGTGCCAGCAGTGAGCGGCCCCCTGGGGGCTATGGCTACACCTTC	CASSERPPGGYGYTF	-	TRBJ1-2	-	TRBV2
TGTGCCAGCAGGCCTGGACAGGGGAACATTCAGTACTTC	CASRPGQGNIQYF	few	TRBJ2-4	TRBD1	TRBV6-5
TGTGCCAGCAGTCAACTAGCGGGAGGGCGGGAGACCCAGTACTTC	CASSQLAGGRETQYF	-	TRBJ2-5	TRBD2	TRBV6-2/TRBV6-3
TGTGCCAGCAGCTTAGACGGACCCTACGAGCAGTACTTC	CASSLDGPYEQYF	-	TRBJ2-7	-	TRBV7-8
TGTGCCAGCAGCCCCCTGACAGGGGGATTAGAGACCCAGTACTTC	CASSPLTGGLETQYF	few	TRBJ2-5	TRBD1	TRBV5-6
TGTGCCAGCAGCGTAGCTGTCAGGAACACTGAAGCTTTCTTT	CASSVAVRNTEAFF	-	TRBJ1-1	-	TRBV9
TGTGCCAGCAGCTACAGCCTTAGGGACACCGGGGAGCTGTTTTTT	CASSYSLRDTGELFF	-	TRBJ2-2	-	TRBV7-9
TGTGCCAGCAGTTACTCGAGTTCAACTAATGAAAAACTGTTTTTT	CASSYSSSTNEKLFF	-	TRBJ1-4	-	TRBV6-5
TGCAGTGCTAGAGTAATGGTGGGGGATGAGCAGTTCTTC	CSARVMVGDEQFF	few	TRBJ2-1	-	TRBV20-1
TGTGCCAGCAGCCAAGATTATCCTAGCGGGACCGGAAATGAGCAGTTCTTC	CASSQDYPSGTGNEQFF	few	TRBJ2-1	TRBD2	TRBV4-2
TGTGCCTGGAGTGCCACAGGGCGCACAGATACGCAGTATTTT	CAWSATGRTDTQYF	-	TRBJ2-3	-	TRBV30
TGTGCCAGCAGCCCCACGACTAGCGGGAGTCGGACCGGGGAGCTGTTTTTT	CASSPTTSGSRTGELFF	few	TRBJ2-2	TRBD2	TRBV7-2
TGTGCCAGCAGTGTCGGGATCACCGGGGAGCTGTTTTTT	CASSVGITGELFF	-	TRBJ2-2	-	TRBV27
TGCAGTGCTAGACCGGGACAGGGTAACTATGGCTACACCTTC	CSARPGQGNYGYTF	few	TRBJ1-2	TRBD1	TRBV20-1
TGTGCCTGGTCCCACTACGAGCAGTACTTC	CAWSHYEQYF	few	TRBJ2-7	-	TRBV30
TGTGCCAGCAGTCGACTAGAGGGACCGGAATTCTACGAGCAGTACTTC	CASSRLEGPEFYEQYF	-	TRBJ2-7	-	TRBV12-3/TRBV12-4
TGTGCCACCAGCAAAGGGGGGGCGCCGACAGATACGCAGTATTTT	CATSKGGAPTDTQYF	few	TRBJ2-3	-	TRBV24-1